A selection of T cell receptor beta chains follows, all from one sample in a study of CD8 T cells in ankylosing spondylitis. TCRdb redid the calling of the 5' RACE reads with MiXCR, one entry per CDR3 protein. Of approximately 100,000 distinct CDR3 sequences in the sample, roughly 8.3% were seen once. The sample was blood, either unsorted or a sorted T cell fraction (not recorded which). All receptors come from a male donor with ankylosing spondylitis or in good health (not recorded which). Both conserved end residues are part of each CDR3.

TRBV3-1	TRBJ1-2	CASSQDRVHGYTF
TRBV12-3/TRBV12-4	TRBJ1-1	CASSSWPREAFF
TRBV7-2	TRBJ2-4	CASSPAPDGAKNIQYF
TRBV10-3	TRBJ2-7	CAIRGDADRIYEQYF
TRBV20-1	TRBJ2-5	CSATGTSFFSHF
TRBV7-9	TRBJ2-4	CASSDTSGRRNIQYF
TRBV27	TRBJ2-2	CASSRSRYAGSTGELFF
TRBV11-3	TRBJ2-3	CASSLARPTDTQYF
TRBV20-1	TRBJ2-3	CSARRGGLADTQYF
TRBV29-1	TRBJ1-6	CSVGYGYNSPLHF
TRBV10-2	TRBJ1-2	CASSRGTELTNYGYTF
TRBV6-6	TRBJ2-7	CATTDRGTYEQYF
TRBV7-9	TRBJ2-7	CASSFSSLREQYF
TRBV9	TRBJ1-2	CASSVGDGDGYTF
TRBV12-3/TRBV12-4	TRBJ2-4	CASSHWGVGAKNIQYF
TRBV7-3	TRBJ2-3	CASSLNGAGGTDTQYF
TRBV18	TRBJ2-4	CASSPRTGGAKNIQYF
TRBV27	TRBJ1-2	CASRPLRPANYGYTF
TRBV4-3	TRBJ2-2	CASSQVVYEGELFF
TRBV20-1	TRBJ2-1	CSARIPRSTSGRRMDNEQFF
TRBV24-1	TRBJ2-3	CATSGPTGADTQYF
TRBV12-3/TRBV12-4	TRBJ2-1	CASTKSGIYNEQFF
TRBV2	TRBJ2-5	CASGRDRTSGETQYF
TRBV20-1	TRBJ2-1	CSLTPSGSNEQFF
TRBV7-3	TRBJ2-5	CASSLVGGVLETQYF
TRBV4-3	TRBJ2-2	CAIRRDITGELFF
TRBV5-1	TRBJ1-2	CASRKDGVNYGYTF
TRBV7-8	TRBJ2-3	CASSLALAGRTDTQYF
TRBV19	TRBJ2-6	CASSTRQAGANVLTF
TRBV7-2	TRBJ2-1	CASTPYNNEQFF
TRBV19	TRBJ2-3	CASSIQGGLPGHFRTQYF
TRBV7-6	TRBJ2-6	CASSLAYGTDHSIGANVLTF
TRBV15	TRBJ2-7	CATSRGSEQGVHEQYF
TRBV20-1	TRBJ1-1	CSAKVLGLNTEAFF
TRBV5-1	TRBJ2-1	CASSLTSGSNEQFF
TRBV18	TRBJ2-7	CASSGDQSSYEQYF
TRBV19	TRBJ2-7	CASSEAKSYEQYF
TRBV12-3/TRBV12-4	TRBJ1-2	CASRPSKGVEDGYTF
TRBV5-5	TRBJ2-7	CASSLLPDRAYEQYF
TRBV29-1	TRBJ2-1	CSVEGGTAKVSYNEQFF
TRBV12-3/TRBV12-4	TRBJ2-7	CASSLLQGPYEQYF
TRBV20-1	TRBJ2-3	CSARGGRSGTDTQYF
TRBV29-1	TRBJ2-3	CSVDPTARDTQYF
TRBV7-2	TRBJ2-1	CASSFEVSKGNEQFF
TRBV5-6	TRBJ2-6	CASSFRGARGANVLTF
TRBV3-1	TRBJ1-5	CASSQGGHQPQHF
TRBV2	TRBJ1-5	CASSGPLTNQPQHF